Following are 13 T cell receptor beta chains from one sample sequenced in a study of T cells after yellow fever vaccination. Using its own MiXCR run on the 5' RACE reads, TCRdb lists one record per CDR3 protein. The sample shows 200,000 to 300,000 distinct CDR3 sequences, 10% to 15% of them seen only once. The sample here was CD4+ T cells sorted from PBMCs, taken 45 days after the yellow fever booster vaccination. Every receptor here comes from a man under 40 who received the YFV17D yellow fever vaccine.

As DNA, the CDR3 is TGTGCCAGCGGACTAGCTCGGCGCTATGAGCAGTTCTTC. It codes for CASGLARRYEQFF. This chain joins TRBV12-3 or TRBV12-4 and TRBJ2-1, with 8 bases matching TRBD2. This CDR3 comprises 13 residues. V gave up 8 bases and J gave up 8 bases; unmatched junction bases: 8.

The chain has TRBV20-1 and TRBJ2-5, with 8 nucleotides matching TRBD2. This CDR3 spans 15 amino acids. The ends lost 6 bases at V and 5 bases at J; junction bases unmatched: 14. Germline V lookup: CDR1 DFQATT, CDR2 SNEGSKA (reference sequence). In DNA form, the CDR3 reads TGCAGTGCCCCCACTAGCGGAAGAACGATTGAGACCCAGTACTTC. Protein: CSAPTSGRTIETQYF.

This sequence joins TRBV7-2 and TRBJ1-5, with D possibly matching TRBD1 (6 bases). CDR3 size: 13 residues. CDR1 and CDR2 from the germline V gene are SGHTA and FQGNSA. Trimming stripped 5 bases from V and 4 bases from J, with 9 bases between. CDR3 DNA sequence: TGTGCCAGCAGCCATCAGGGGAATCAGCCCCAGCATTTT. Translated: CASSHQGNQPQHF.

The chain is built from TRBV7-2 and TRBJ1-5; D unclear. Trimming pared 4 bases from V and 4 bases from J, leaving 8 bases between. Germline CDR1 SGHTA, CDR2 FQGNSA. This CDR3 is 13 amino acids long. CDR3 sequence reads: CASSSVRNQPQHF. CDR3 bases: TGTGCCAGCAGCTCAGTACGGAATCAGCCCCAGCATTTT.

This chain links TRBV7-2 with TRBJ2-7; 7 bases match TRBD1. V gave up 5 bases and J gave up 12 bases; unmatched junction bases: 13. The CDR3 is 13 residues long. Germline V gene sequence: CDR1 SGHTA, CDR2 FQGNSA. Here the CDR3 DNA reads TGTGCCAGCAGCCCCTCCCGGGACAGCGCATGGTACTTC. Protein sequence: CASSPSRDSAWYF. The full variable domain, its missing parts supplied by reference TRBV7-2 and TRBJ2-7, is GAGVSQSPSNKVTEKGKDVELRCDPISGHTALYWYRQSLGQGLEFLIYFQGNSAPDKSGLPSDRFSAERTGGSVSTLTIQRTQQEDSAVYLCASSPSRDSAWYFGPGTRLTVT.

This clonotype has only a few counts. The chain couples TRBV3-1 to TRBJ2-2; 7 bases are shared with TRBD1. Germline values: CDR1 LGHDT, CDR2 YNNKEL (reference sequence). The ends lost 3 bases at V and 1 base at J; junction bases unmatched: 2. The CDR3 loop spans 15 amino acids. This CDR3 is CASSHRQGNTGELFF. The CDR3 DNA reads as TGTGCCAGCAGCCACCGACAGGGGAACACCGGGGAGCTGTTTTTT.

V and J are TRBV7-9 and TRBJ2-1, with no clear D. The V gene's germline CDR1 is SEHNR and CDR2 FQNEAQ (reference sequence). The CDR3 is 15 residues long. V lost 1 base, J lost 0 bases, and 7 bases lay in between. The CDR3 here is CASSLVAASYNEQFF. The CDR3 DNA reads TGTGCCAGCAGCTTAGTAGCCGCCTCCTACAATGAGCAGTTCTTC.

This chain links TRBV28 with TRBJ1-6; no reliable D call. Germline V CDR1 and CDR2: MDHEN, SYDVKM. The CDR3 length is 13 residues. Trimming shortened V by 10 bases and J by 7 bases, and 14 bases separated the two germline ends. The chain's CDR3 is CATGRVGNSPLHF. CDR3 DNA: TGTGCCACCGGACGGGTCGGAAATTCACCCCTCCACTTT.

This clonotype turned up a few times. The chain uses TRBV12-3 or TRBV12-4 and TRBJ1-2; unclear D gene. Trimming took 3 bases from V and 4 from J, leaving 18 bases between them. This CDR3 is built from 16 residues. CDR3 amino acids: CASSFSGDQSLYGYTF. Written as DNA, the CDR3 is TGTGCCAGCAGTTTTTCCGGGGATCAAAGCCTCTATGGCTACACCTTC.

This clonotype showed up just a few times. The chain couples TRBV5-4 to TRBJ1-4; tentative D call: TRBD1 (5 bases). The CDR3 spans 13 residues. The germline V and J ends were trimmed by 4 bases and 3 bases, with 7 bases remaining between them. From germline, CDR1 is SGHNT and CDR2 YYREEE (reference sequence). The CDR3 DNA reads TGTGCCAGCAGCCCGACAGCTAATGAAAAACTGTTTTTT. Translating it yields CASSPTANEKLFF.

This clonotype was detected only a few times. The chain carries TRBV20-1 and TRBJ2-3; 7 nucleotides line up with TRBD1. Germline loops: CDR1 DFQATT, CDR2 SNEGSKA (reference sequence). This CDR3 is 13 amino acids long. V gave up 7 bases and J gave up 0 bases; unmatched junction bases: 4. CDR3 protein: CSVDRDSTDTQYF. The CDR3, as DNA: TGCAGTGTCGACAGGGACAGCACAGATACGCAGTATTTT.

The table lists this clonotype with a few counts. This chain connects TRBV12-3 or TRBV12-4 to TRBJ2-2; weak D call: TRBD2 (5 bases). This CDR3 spans 17 amino acids. V shed 1 base and J shed 5 bases, with 17 bases lying between them. The CDR3 bases are TGTGCCAGCAGTTTAGTTGGACTGGCTCGAACAACCGGGGAGCTGTTTTTT. This translates into CASSLVGLARTTGELFF.

The sample holds a few counts of this clonotype. J is TRBJ2-7 and V is TRBV5-1; either TRBD1 or TRBD2 may fit D (5 bases each). There are 15 residues in the CDR3. The V and J ends lost 4 bases and 4 bases respectively, with 18 bases between them. Germline V gene lookup returns CDR1 SGHRS and CDR2 YFSETQ. The CDR3, as DNA: TGCGCCAGCAGCGTCGAGGTGGGGACCCCGTACGAGCAGTACTTC. This encodes CASSVEVGTPYEQYF.